This T cell receptor (beta chain) was observed in a study of OX40 agonist ivuxolimab in advanced cancers. Here immunoSEQ multiplex PCR was the method, and the copy in TCRdb shows in-frame clones only, minus some. The table lists tens of thousands of clones, around nine tenths of them singletons. J was trimmed by 2 bases and V by 4 bases; bases with no gene match: 10. The CDR3 totals 17 residues. In germline, CDR1 is SGHDT, CDR2 YYEEEE. The chain recombines TRBV5-6 with TRBJ2-3; 10 bases map to TRBD2. The origin of this receptor is an adult with an advanced solid tumor such as melanoma, head and neck, liver or kidney cancer. Sequencing was performed on CD4+ or CD8+ T cells sorted from blood, taken in a trial of the OX40 agonist ivuxolimab. The CDR3 coding sequence is TGTGCCAGCAGCCCAAATGGGCTAGCGGGGGACACAGATACGCAGTATTTT. Translation: CASSPNGLAGDTDTQYF.